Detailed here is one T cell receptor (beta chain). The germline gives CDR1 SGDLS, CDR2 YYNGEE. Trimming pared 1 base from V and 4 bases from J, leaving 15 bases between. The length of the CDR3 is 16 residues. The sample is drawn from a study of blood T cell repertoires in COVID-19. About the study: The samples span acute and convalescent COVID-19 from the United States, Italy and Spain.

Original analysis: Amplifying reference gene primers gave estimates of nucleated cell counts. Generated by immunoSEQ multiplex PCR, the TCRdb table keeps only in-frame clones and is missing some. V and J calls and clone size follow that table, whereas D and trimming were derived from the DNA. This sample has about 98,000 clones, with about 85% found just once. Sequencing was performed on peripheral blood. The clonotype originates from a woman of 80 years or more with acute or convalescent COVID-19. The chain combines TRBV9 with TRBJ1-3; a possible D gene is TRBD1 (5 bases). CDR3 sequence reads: CASSVLSGVGGNTIYF. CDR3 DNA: TGTGCCAGCAGCGTACTTTCGGGGGTAGGAGGAAACACCATATATTTT.